The 4 T cell receptor beta chains presented below share a single source sample, sequenced in a study of regulatory T cells in long-lasting Graves disease. The time point is: newly diagnosed GD, antithyroid drugs for less than 3 months. After RNA was extracted from PBMCs, the TCR library was made from it. Arm-PCR of CDR3 regions and iRepertoire HTBI primers were used to build TCR beta libraries. TCRdb reprocessed the multiplex PCR reads via MiXCR and lists one record per CDR3 protein. The table lists roughly 500,000 distinct CDR3 sequences, around 12% of them singletons. This sample was shared with a second study, whose subject was T cells in Graves' hyperthyroidism and ophthalmopathy.

The sample here was peripheral blood mononuclear cells (PBMCs), taken at new diagnosis, from a patient treated with antithyroid drugs. The receptors originated from a woman aged 25 to 45 with Graves disease.

In its sample, this clonotype was seen a few times. This chain connects TRBV4-3 to TRBJ2-7, with TRBD1 matching over 8 bases. The CDR3 runs 17 residues. The J segment lost 1 base and the V segment lost 4 bases, leaving 12 bases of the junction unmatched. From germline, CDR1 is LGHNA and CDR2 YSLEER. The CDR3 DNA is TGCGCCAGCAGCCCGTACCCGGGAACAGGGGGTTCCTACGAGCAGTACTTC. This sequence encodes CASSPYPGTGGSYEQYF.

The rearrangement links TRBV6-1 to TRBJ1-2; D is perhaps TRBD1 (6 bases). Trimming pared 5 bases from V and 4 bases from J, leaving 14 bases between. This CDR3 has 14 residues. Per germline, CDR1 MNHNS and CDR2 SASEGT. This CDR3 is CASSPAGAVYGYTF. DNA of the CDR3: TGTGCCAGCAGTCCCGCGGGGGCGGTCTATGGCTACACCTTC.

This clonotype was recorded at least ten times. This sequence joins TRBV20-1 and TRBJ2-5; 8 positions agree with TRBD2. CDR1 and CDR2 from the germline V gene are DFQATT and SNEGSKA (reference sequence). CDR3 size: 12 residues. Trimming removed 5 bases from V and 5 bases from J; junction bases left unmatched: 4. The CDR3 DNA sequence: TGCAGTGCTCTCGGGGGGGGTGAGACCCAGTACTTC. Translating gives CSALGGGETQYF.

This clonotype was observed many times. This sequence joins TRBV20-1 and TRBJ2-7, with 9 bases lining up with TRBD2. V shed 2 bases, J shed 5 bases, and the junction held 10 bases outside the gene matches. CDR3 size: 15 residues. Per the germline V gene, CDR1 is DFQATT and CDR2 is SNEGSKA (reference sequence). The CDR3 here is CSARSGGGGSNEQYF. CDR3 bases: TGCAGTGCTAGATCGGGCGGGGGGGGTAGCAACGAGCAGTACTTC.